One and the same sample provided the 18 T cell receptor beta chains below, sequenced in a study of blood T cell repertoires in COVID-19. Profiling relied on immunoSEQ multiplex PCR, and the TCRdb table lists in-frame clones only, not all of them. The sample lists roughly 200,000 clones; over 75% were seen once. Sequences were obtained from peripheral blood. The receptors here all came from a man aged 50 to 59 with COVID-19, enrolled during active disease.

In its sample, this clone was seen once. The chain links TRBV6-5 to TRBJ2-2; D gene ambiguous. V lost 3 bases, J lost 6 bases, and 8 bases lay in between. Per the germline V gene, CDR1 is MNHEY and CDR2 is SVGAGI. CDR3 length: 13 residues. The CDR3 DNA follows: TGTGCCAGCAGTTATACGTCGGCCGGGGAGCTGTTTTTT. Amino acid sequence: CASSYTSAGELFF.

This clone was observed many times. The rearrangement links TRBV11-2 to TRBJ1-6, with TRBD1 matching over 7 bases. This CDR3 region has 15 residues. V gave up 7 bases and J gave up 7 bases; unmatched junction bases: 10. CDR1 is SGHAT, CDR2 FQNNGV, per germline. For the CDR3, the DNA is TGTGCCAGCAACCTCTCAGGGGGTCGAAATTCACCCCTCCACTTT. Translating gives CASNLSGGRNSPLHF.

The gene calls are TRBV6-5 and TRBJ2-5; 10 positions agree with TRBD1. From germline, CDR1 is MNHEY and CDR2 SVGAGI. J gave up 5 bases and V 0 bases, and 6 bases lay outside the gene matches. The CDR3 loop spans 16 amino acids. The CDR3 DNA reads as TGTGCCAGCAGTTACTCGAGACAGGGGGCGGGGGAGACCCAGTACTTC. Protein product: CASSYSRQGAGETQYF.

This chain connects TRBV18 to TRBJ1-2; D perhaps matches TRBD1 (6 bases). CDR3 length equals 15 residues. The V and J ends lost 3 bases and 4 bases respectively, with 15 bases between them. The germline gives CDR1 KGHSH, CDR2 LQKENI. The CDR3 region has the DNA TGTGCCAGCTCACCTAACAGGGTGACGATCTATGGCTACACCTTC. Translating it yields CASSPNRVTIYGYTF.

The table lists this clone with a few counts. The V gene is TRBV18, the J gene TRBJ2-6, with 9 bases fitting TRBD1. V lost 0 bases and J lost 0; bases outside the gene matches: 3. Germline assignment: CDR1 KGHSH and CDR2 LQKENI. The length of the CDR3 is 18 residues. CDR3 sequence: CASSPPPGQGSGANVLTF. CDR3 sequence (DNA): TGTGCCAGCTCACCACCACCGGGACAGGGCTCTGGGGCCAACGTCCTGACTTTC.

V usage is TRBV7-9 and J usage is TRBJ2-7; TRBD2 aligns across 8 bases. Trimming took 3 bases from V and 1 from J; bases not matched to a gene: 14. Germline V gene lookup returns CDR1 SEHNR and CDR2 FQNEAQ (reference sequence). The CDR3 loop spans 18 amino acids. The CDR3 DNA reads TGTGCCAGCAGCTTTCCGCCCAGCGGGGGTCCCGGGTCCTACGAGCAGTACTTC. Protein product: CASSFPPSGGPGSYEQYF. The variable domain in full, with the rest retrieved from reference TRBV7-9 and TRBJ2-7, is DTGVSQNPRHKITKRGQNVTFRCDPISEHNRLYWYRQTLGQGPEFLTYFQNEAQLEKSRLLSDRFSAERPKGSFSTLEIQRTEQGDSAMYLCASSFPPSGGPGSYEQYFGPGTRLTVT.

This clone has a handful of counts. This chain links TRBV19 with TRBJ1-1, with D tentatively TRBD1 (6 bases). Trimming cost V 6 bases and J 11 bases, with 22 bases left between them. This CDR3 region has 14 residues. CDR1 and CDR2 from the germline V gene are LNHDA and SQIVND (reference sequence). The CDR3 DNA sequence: TGTGCCAGTAGAGATTACAACGTCGGGACAAGGGCTTTCTTT. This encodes CASRDYNVGTRAFF.

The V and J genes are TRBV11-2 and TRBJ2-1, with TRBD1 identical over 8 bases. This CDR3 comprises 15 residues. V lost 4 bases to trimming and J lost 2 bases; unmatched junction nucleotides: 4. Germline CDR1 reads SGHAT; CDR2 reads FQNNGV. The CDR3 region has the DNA TGTGCCAGCAGCTCCTGGACAGGGACCTACAATGAGCAGTTCTTC. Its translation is CASSSWTGTYNEQFF.

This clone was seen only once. The DNA for the CDR3 is TGTGCCAGTAGTATGGGCCAGACCCGGGGGCCCCAGCATTTT. It is translated as CASSMGQTRGPQHF. The chain is built from TRBV19 and TRBJ1-5; D not certain. V was cut by 3 bases and J by 9 bases, with 15 bases left in between. In germline, CDR1 is LNHDA, CDR2 SQIVND (reference sequence). The CDR3 has 14 amino acids.

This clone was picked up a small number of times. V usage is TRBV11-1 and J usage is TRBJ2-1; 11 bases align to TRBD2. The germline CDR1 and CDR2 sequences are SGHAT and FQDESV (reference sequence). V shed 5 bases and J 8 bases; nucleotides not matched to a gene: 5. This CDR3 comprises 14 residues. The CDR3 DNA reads TGTGCCAGCAGCCCTAGCGGGGGGAGCCATGAGCAGTTCTTC. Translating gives CASSPSGGSHEQFF.

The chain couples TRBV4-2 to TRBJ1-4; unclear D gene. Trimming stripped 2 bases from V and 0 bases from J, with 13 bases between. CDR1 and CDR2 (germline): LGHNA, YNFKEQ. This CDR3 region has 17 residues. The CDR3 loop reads CASSQFSQLATNEKLFF. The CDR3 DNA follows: TGTGCCAGCAGCCAATTTTCACAGCTTGCAACTAATGAAAAACTGTTTTTT.

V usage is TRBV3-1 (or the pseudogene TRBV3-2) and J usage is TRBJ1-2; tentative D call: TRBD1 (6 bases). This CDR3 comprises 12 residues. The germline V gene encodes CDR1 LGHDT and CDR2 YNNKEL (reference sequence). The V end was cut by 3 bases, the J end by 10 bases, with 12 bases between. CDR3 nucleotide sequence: TGTGCCAGCAGCCATGAACAGGGCGCCTACACCTTC. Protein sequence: CASSHEQGAYTF.

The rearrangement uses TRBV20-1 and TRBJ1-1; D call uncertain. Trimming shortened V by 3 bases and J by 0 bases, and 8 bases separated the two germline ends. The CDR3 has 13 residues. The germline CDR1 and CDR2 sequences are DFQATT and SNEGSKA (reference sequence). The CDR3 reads CSASSSMNTEAFF. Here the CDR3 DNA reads TGCAGTGCTAGTAGCTCCATGAACACTGAAGCTTTCTTT.

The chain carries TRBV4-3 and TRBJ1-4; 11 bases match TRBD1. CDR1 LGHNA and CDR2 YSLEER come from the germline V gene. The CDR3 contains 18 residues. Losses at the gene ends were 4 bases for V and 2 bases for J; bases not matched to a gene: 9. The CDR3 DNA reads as TGCGCCAGCAGCCCACGCGGGACAGGGGGGGCGACTAATGAAAAACTGTTTTTT. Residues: CASSPRGTGGATNEKLFF.

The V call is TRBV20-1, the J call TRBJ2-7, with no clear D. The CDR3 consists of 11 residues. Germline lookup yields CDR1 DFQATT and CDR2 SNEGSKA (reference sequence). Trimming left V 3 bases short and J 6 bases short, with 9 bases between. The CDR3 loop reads CSARVVGEQYF. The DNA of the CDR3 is TGCAGTGCTAGGGTAGTTGGCGAGCAGTACTTC.

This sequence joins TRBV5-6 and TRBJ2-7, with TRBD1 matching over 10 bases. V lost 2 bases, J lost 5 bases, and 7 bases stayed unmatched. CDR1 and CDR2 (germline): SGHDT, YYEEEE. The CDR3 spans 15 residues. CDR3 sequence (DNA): TGTGCCAGCAGCTTACCCGGGACAGGGGATCACGAGCAGTACTTC. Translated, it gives CASSLPGTGDHEQYF.

In DNA, the CDR3 is TGTGCCAGCTCACTAGGAGGATTACACACTGAAGCTTTCTTT. Translating gives CASSLGGLHTEAFF. The V and J genes are TRBV18 and TRBJ1-1; D remains unclear. This CDR3 region has 14 residues. Germline values: CDR1 KGHSH, CDR2 LQKENI. Trimming cost V 4 bases and J 3 bases, with 12 bases left between them.

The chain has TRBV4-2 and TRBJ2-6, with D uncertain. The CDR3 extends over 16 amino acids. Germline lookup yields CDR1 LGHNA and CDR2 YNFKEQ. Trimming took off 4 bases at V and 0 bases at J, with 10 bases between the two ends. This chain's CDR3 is CASSLTPLSGANVLTF. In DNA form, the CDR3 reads TGTGCCAGCAGCCTGACACCACTCTCTGGGGCCAACGTCCTGACTTTC.